The rows below give T cell receptor beta chains drawn from one sample of a study of cytomegalovirus exposure and HLA in healthy donors. Clones were read by immunoSEQ multiplex PCR, and TCRdb kept only the in-frame ones, dropping some. The sample shows some 100,000 clones, 70% to 85% of them seen only once. The sample was PBMCs. These receptors came from a young woman in good health and CMV-seronegative. Each CDR3 is given with its conserved first and last residue. D genes are given only for firm matches. Clone size is shown for a subset of rows, as once, few, many or a class of expanded clone.

TRBJ2-7	TRBV5-1	.	TRBD1	CASSSTPGQAYEQYF	TGCGCCAGCAGCTCGACACCGGGACAGGCCTACGAGCAGTACTTC
TRBJ2-7	TRBV7-6	.	TRBD2	CASSLRGDYYYEQYF	TGTGCCAGCAGCCTACGAGGGGACTACTACTACGAGCAGTACTTC
TRBJ2-1	TRBV30	.	.	CAWEMIREQFF	TGTGCCTGGGAGATGATACGTGAGCAGTTCTTC
TRBJ2-5	TRBV30	.	TRBD1	CAWAPNRGGRETQYF	TGTGCCTGGGCACCAAATAGAGGGGGCAGGGAGACCCAGTACTTC
TRBJ2-7	TRBV5-1	.	.	CASSLAGSYEQYF	TGCGCCAGCAGCTTGGCAGGGTCCTACGAGCAGTACTTC
TRBJ1-1	TRBV6-5	few	.	CASSEQDEAFF	TGTGCCAGCAGTGAACAGGATGAAGCTTTCTTT
TRBJ2-7	TRBV4-1	.	.	CASSQGQGGTYEQYF	TGCGCCAGCAGCCAAGGCCAGGGGGGTACCTACGAGCAGTACTTC
TRBJ2-7	TRBV7-6	.	TRBD2	CASSPRRTSGVYEQYF	TGTGCCAGCAGCCCCCGTCGGACTAGCGGGGTTTACGAGCAGTACTTC
TRBJ2-1	TRBV4-2	.	.	CASSQGSMTDNEQFF	TGTGCCAGCAGCCAAGGATCTATGACAGACAATGAGCAGTTCTTC
TRBJ1-3	TRBV7-2	.	TRBD1	CASSKYRGPEGNTIYF	TGTGCCAGCAGCAAATACAGGGGGCCGGAGGGAAACACCATATATTTT
TRBJ2-7	TRBV6-5	.	.	CASSEVRGYEQYF	TGTGCCAGCAGTGAAGTCAGGGGTTACGAGCAGTACTTC
TRBJ1-4	TRBV28	.	.	CASSFGGANEKLFF	TGTGCCAGCAGTTTCGGGGGGGCTAATGAAAAACTGTTTTTT
TRBJ2-1	TRBV27	.	.	CASSFSGYEQFF	TGTGCCAGCAGTTTCTCAGGGTATGAGCAGTTCTTC
TRBJ1-5	TRBV2	.	TRBD1	CASSARQGSNQPQHF	TGTGCCAGCAGCGCGCGACAGGGGAGCAATCAGCCCCAGCATTTT
TRBJ1-1	TRBV28	.	.	CASNREGGIHMNTEAFF	TGTGCCAGCAACAGGGAAGGAGGCATCCACATGAACACTGAAGCTTTCTTT
TRBJ2-5	TRBV29-1	.	TRBD1	CSGLDREETQYF	TGCAGCGGACTCGACAGGGAAGAGACCCAGTACTTC
TRBJ2-7	TRBV28	.	TRBD2	CASSSLLAGSNEQYF	TGTGCCAGCAGTTCCCTCCTAGCGGGGTCTAACGAGCAGTACTTC
TRBJ2-3	TRBV7-2	.	TRBD2	CASRRGRRTSGTDTQYF	TGTGCCAGCAGGAGAGGAAGGCGGACTAGCGGCACAGATACGCAGTATTTT
TRBJ2-7	TRBV6-1	few	.	CASSTGHLSYEQYF	TGTGCCAGCAGTACGGGACACCTCTCCTACGAGCAGTACTTC
TRBJ2-5	TRBV4-1	once	.	CASSHGWGGSETQYF	TGCGCCAGCAGCCACGGGTGGGGGGGCAGTGAGACCCAGTACTTC
TRBJ2-5	TRBV7-7	.	TRBD1	CASSLHQGVSVETQYF	TGTGCTAGCAGCTTACACCAGGGGGTTTCTGTGGAGACCCAGTACTTC
TRBJ2-3	TRBV12-5	.	TRBD2	CASAAGLTNTDTQYF	TGTGCTAGTGCCGCGGGACTAACCAACACAGATACGCAGTATTTT
TRBJ1-1	TRBV6-1	.	TRBD1	CASSDRGEYTEAFF	TGTGCCAGCAGTGACAGGGGGGAGTACACTGAAGCTTTCTTT
TRBJ2-2	TRBV2	.	.	CASSAVSNTGELFF	TGTGCCAGCAGTGCGGTATCGAACACCGGGGAGCTGTTTTTT
TRBJ2-5	TRBV29-1	.	TRBD1	CSVAHLPTGNQETQYF	TGCAGCGTTGCCCACCTCCCGACAGGGAACCAAGAGACCCAGTACTTC
TRBJ1-1	TRBV5-4	.	TRBD1	CASSLARGFTEAFF	TGTGCCAGCAGCTTGGCCAGGGGGTTCACTGAAGCTTTCTTT
TRBJ1-6	TRBV6-5	.	.	CASSRSGVNNSPLHF	TGTGCCAGCAGCCGATCGGGGGTAAATAATTCACCCCTCCACTTT
TRBJ1-3	TRBV15	.	.	CATSKRFSGNTIYF	TGTGCCACCAGCAAGCGCTTCTCTGGAAACACCATATATTTT
TRBJ2-7	TRBV4-2	.	.	CASSPRATYTYEQYF	TGTGCCAGCAGCCCCCGTGCCACATATACCTACGAGCAGTACTTC
TRBJ1-1	TRBV28	.	.	CASSWTVNTEAFF	TGTGCCAGCAGCTGGACAGTGAACACTGAAGCTTTCTTT
TRBJ2-7	TRBV5-8	once	.	CASSRTGSSYEQYF	TGTGCCAGCAGCCGGACGGGAAGCTCCTACGAGCAGTACTTC
TRBJ2-1	TRBV9	.	.	CASSARGTSYNEQFF	TGTGCCAGCAGCGCACGGGGGACCTCCTACAATGAGCAGTTCTTC
TRBJ2-7	TRBV4-3	.	TRBD2	CAGSRGTGGSYEQYF	TGCGCCGGCAGCCGAGGGACGGGGGGCTCCTACGAGCAGTACTTC
TRBJ1-2	TRBV28	.	.	CASSLDKRGYTF	TGTGCCAGCAGTTTGGACAAGAGGGGCTACACCTTC
TRBJ1-5	TRBV5-1	.	TRBD1	CASSEGQGANQPQHF	TGCGCCAGCAGCGAAGGACAGGGGGCCAATCAGCCCCAGCATTTT
TRBJ2-7	TRBV7-9	.	TRBD2	CASSLGRLAGGYEQYF	TGTGCCAGCAGCTTAGGGAGACTAGCGGGGGGCTACGAGCAGTACTTC
TRBJ2-5	TRBV6-1	.	.	CASSEDRTEVFKYF	TGTGCCAGCAGTGAAGATCGGACAGAGGTCTTTAAGTACTTC
TRBJ1-4	TRBV6-6	few	TRBD1	CASSYRQGYEKLFF	TGTGCCAGCAGTTACAGACAGGGCTATGAAAAACTGTTTTTT
TRBJ1-2	TRBV5-4	.	TRBD1	CASSLRGQGANYGFTF	TGTGCCAGCAGCTTGAGGGGACAGGGTGCTAACTATGGCTTCACCTTC
TRBJ2-1	TRBV19	.	.	CASSPEAFGSYNEQFF	TGTGCCAGTAGTCCAGAGGCATTTGGCTCCTACAATGAGCAGTTCTTC
TRBJ2-2	TRBV7-2	.	.	CASSLASVGELFF	TGTGCCAGCAGCTTAGCCTCCGTCGGGGAGCTGTTTTTT
TRBJ2-2	TRBV27	.	.	CASSSYTGELFF	TGTGCCAGCAGTTCCTACACCGGGGAGCTGTTTTTT
TRBJ2-2	TRBV9	.	TRBD2	CASSASTSGEMPGELFF	TGTGCCAGCAGCGCGTCGACTAGCGGGGAGATGCCCGGGGAGCTGTTTTTT
TRBJ1-2	TRBV18	.	TRBD1	CASSPPGQTYGYTF	TGTGCCAGCTCACCCCCGGGACAGACCTATGGCTACACCTTC
TRBJ2-2	TRBV28	.	.	CASSFPGNTGELFF	TGTGCCAGCAGTTTTCCCGGGAACACCGGGGAGCTGTTTTTT
TRBJ2-1	TRBV15	.	.	CATSRVPRRGGDEQFF	TGTGCCACCAGCAGAGTCCCTAGAAGGGGCGGTGATGAGCAGTTCTTC
TRBJ2-3	TRBV18	.	TRBD2	CASSIAGGPTDTQYF	TGTGCCAGCTCAATAGCGGGGGGCCCCACAGATACGCAGTATTTT
TRBJ1-1	TRBV5-1	.	TRBD1	CASSLRQGNTEAFF	TGCGCCAGCAGCTTGCGACAGGGGAACACTGAAGCTTTCTTT
TRBJ1-4	TRBV4-1	.	.	CASSQVRGRSNEKLFF	TGCGCCAGCAGCCAAGTCAGGGGACGGAGTAATGAAAAACTGTTTTTT
TRBJ2-1	TRBV5-6	.	.	CASKWSSYNEQFF	TGTGCCAGCAAGTGGAGCTCCTACAATGAGCAGTTCTTC
TRBJ1-2	TRBV2	.	TRBD1	CASSRQGSVNYGYTF	TGTGCCAGCAGTAGACAGGGGTCGGTGAACTATGGCTACACCTTC
TRBJ2-2	TRBV4-3	.	TRBD2	CASSLRGPLAGTPNTGELFF	TGCGCCAGCAGCCTCCGAGGGCCACTAGCGGGGACACCGAACACCGGGGAGCTGTTTTTT
TRBJ2-5	TRBV30	.	TRBD2	CAWSRGGAWETQYF	TGTGCCTGGAGCCGGGGGGGGGCCTGGGAGACCCAGTACTTC
TRBJ2-7	TRBV28	.	.	CASIPSSGSYEQYF	TGTGCCAGCATCCCTTCCAGCGGATCCTACGAGCAGTACTTC
TRBJ2-6	TRBV6-5	.	.	CASSSLVSGANVLTF	TGTGCCAGCAGCTCCCTCGTCTCTGGGGCCAACGTCCTGACTTTC
TRBJ1-5	TRBV5-6	.	.	CASSLAVVSNQPQHF	TGTGCCAGCAGCTTGGCGGTCGTCAGCAATCAGCCCCAGCATTTT